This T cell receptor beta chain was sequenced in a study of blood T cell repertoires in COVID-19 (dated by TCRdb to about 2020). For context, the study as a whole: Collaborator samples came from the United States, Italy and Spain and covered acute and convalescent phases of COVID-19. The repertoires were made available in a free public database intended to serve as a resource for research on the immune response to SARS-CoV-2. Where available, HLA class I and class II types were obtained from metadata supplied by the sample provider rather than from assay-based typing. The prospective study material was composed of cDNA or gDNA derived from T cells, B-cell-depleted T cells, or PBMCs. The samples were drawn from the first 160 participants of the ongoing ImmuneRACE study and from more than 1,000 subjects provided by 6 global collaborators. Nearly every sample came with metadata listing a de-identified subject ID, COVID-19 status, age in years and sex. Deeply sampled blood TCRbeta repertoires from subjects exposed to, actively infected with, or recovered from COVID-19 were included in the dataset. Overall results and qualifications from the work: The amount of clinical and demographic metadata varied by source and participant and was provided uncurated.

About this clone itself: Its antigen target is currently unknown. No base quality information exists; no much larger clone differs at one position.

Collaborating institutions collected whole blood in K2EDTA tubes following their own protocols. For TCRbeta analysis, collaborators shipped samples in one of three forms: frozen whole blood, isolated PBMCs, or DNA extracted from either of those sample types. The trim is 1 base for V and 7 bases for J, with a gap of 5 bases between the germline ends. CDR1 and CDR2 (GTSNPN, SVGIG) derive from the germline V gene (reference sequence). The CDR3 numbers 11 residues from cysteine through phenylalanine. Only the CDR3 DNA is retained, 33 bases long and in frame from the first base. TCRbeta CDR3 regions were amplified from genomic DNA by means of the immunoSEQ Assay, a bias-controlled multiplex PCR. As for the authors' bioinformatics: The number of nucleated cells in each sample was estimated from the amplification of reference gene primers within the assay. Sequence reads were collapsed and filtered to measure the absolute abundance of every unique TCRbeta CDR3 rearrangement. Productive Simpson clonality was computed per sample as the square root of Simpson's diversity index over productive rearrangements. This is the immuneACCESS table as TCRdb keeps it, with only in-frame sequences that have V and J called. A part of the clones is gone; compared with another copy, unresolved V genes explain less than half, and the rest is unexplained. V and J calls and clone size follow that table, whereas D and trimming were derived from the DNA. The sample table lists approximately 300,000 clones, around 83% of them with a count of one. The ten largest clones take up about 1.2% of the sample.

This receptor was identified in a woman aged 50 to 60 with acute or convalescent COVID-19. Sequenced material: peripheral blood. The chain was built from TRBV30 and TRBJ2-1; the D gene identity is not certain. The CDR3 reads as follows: CAWSDKNEQFF. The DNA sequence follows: TGTGCCTGGAGTGACAAAAATGAGCAGTTCTTC.